Listed here is a single T cell receptor beta chain. Its antigen is unidentified. The data originate from a study of cytomegalovirus exposure and HLA in healthy donors. Study in general: Within an early data release were 85 million or so unique TCRs drawn from HLA-typed donors.

The CDR3 consists of 14 residues. Per the germline V gene, CDR1 is GTSNPN and CDR2 is SVGIG (reference sequence). V lost 7 bases and J 7 bases, leaving 22 bases between the germline ends. Primers included in the PCR were 60 Vbeta and 13 Jbeta primers. Data came from immunoSEQ multiplex PCR; TCRdb stores just in-frame clones and leaves some out. The table includes more than 110,000 clones, over 75% detected once. Regarding the study as a whole: Several of the most significant clusters appeared, in a later analysis, to be linked to common viral pathogens.

Sequenced: PBMCs. V gene TRBV30 combines with J gene TRBJ2-5, with D possibly matching TRBD2 (5 bases). The clonotype was recovered from a man aged 50-59 years in good health and CMV-seronegative. The CDR3 region is CAFNELRARGTQYF. CDR3 nucleotides: TGTGCCTTCAATGAACTCCGGGCCCGGGGGACCCAGTACTTC. The complete variable domain, with remaining parts taken from reference TRBV30 and TRBJ2-5, reads SQTIHQWPATLVQPVGSPLSLECTVEGTSNPNLYWYRQAAGRGLQLLFYSVGIGQISSEVPQNLSASRPQDRQFILSSKKLLLSDSGFYLCAFNELRARGTQYFGPGTRLLVL.